Listed below are T cell receptor beta chains from one sample, sequenced in a study of CD8 T cells in ankylosing spondylitis. TCRdb independently ran MiXCR on the 5' RACE reads; one entry per CDR3 protein. Of about 260,000 distinct CDR3 sequences in the sample, around 19% were seen once. Material: blood, either unsorted or a sorted T cell fraction (not recorded which). Every receptor here comes from a male donor with ankylosing spondylitis or in good health (not recorded which). CDR3s include the opening cysteine and the closing phenylalanine or tryptophan. A D gene is named only where the DNA matches it firmly. Clone size, where shown, is once, few, many, or a class for clones that have expanded.

>few|TRBJ2-3|TRBV5-1|-|14
TGCGCCAGCCACCTTGAGTATCCCACAGATACGCAGTATTTT
CASHLEYPTDTQYF
>-|TRBJ2-3|TRBV5-1|TRBD1|15
TGCGCCAGCAGCCAGGGACAGGGGTTGAGAGATACGCAGTATTTT
CASSQGQGLRDTQYF
>few|TRBJ1-1|TRBV12-3/TRBV12-4|-|13
TGTGCCAGCACCTTAGGCGAAAAGGCTGAAGCTTTCTTT
CASTLGEKAEAFF
>few|TRBJ1-6|TRBV12-3/TRBV12-4|-|14
TGTGCCAGCAGTCCCGACAGGAATAATTCACCCCTCCACTTT
CASSPDRNNSPLHF
>-|TRBJ2-1|TRBV18|-|15
TGTGCCAGCTCACCAGGACTGGTAGAATACAATGAGCAGTTCTTC
CASSPGLVEYNEQFF
>-|TRBJ2-1|TRBV5-1|-|12
TGCGCCAGCAGCTTGTTCCCCGGTGAGCAGTTCTTC
CASSLFPGEQFF
>few|TRBJ1-1|TRBV7-2|-|13
TGTGCCAGCAGCTCCAGGACGGGTCTGGAAGCTTTCTTT
CASSSRTGLEAFF
>-|TRBJ2-6|TRBV12-3/TRBV12-4|-|14
TGTGCCAGCAGTTTCGCTGCTGGGGCCAACGTCCTGACTTTC
CASSFAAGANVLTF
>-|TRBJ1-3|TRBV7-9|-|15
TGTGCCAGCAGCTCACCAGACAGCTCTGGAAACACCATATATTTT
CASSSPDSSGNTIYF
>-|TRBJ1-1|TRBV9|-|12
TGTGCCAGCGGTCGGCAAACTTCAGAAGCTTTCTTT
CASGRQTSEAFF
>-|TRBJ2-2|TRBV5-1|-|14
TGCGCCAGCAGCCCTGGAACCGTGGCCGGGGAGCTGTTTTTT
CASSPGTVAGELFF
>-|TRBJ2-4|TRBV6-5|-|15
TGTGCCAGCAGAAGTTATCGGGGGGCAGGGGGCATTCAGTACTTC
CASRSYRGAGGIQYF
>few|TRBJ1-2|TRBV12-3/TRBV12-4|-|16
TGTGCCAGCAGTTTAGCGGGGGGACACCTATACTATGGCTACACCTTC
CASSLAGGHLYYGYTF
>few|TRBJ2-2|TRBV12-3/TRBV12-4|TRBD1|15
TGTGCCAGCAGCCTGCGGACAGGGAGCACCGGGGAGCTGTTTTTT
CASSLRTGSTGELFF
>few|TRBJ2-5|TRBV14|-|16
TGTGCCAGCAGCCAAAGTATACTAGCCTCCACGGAGACCCAGTACTTC
CASSQSILASTETQYF
>few|TRBJ1-2|TRBV27|-|14
TGTGCCAGCAGTACAGGGACGTTCCTGGAGGGCTACACCTTC
CASSTGTFLEGYTF
>-|TRBJ2-3|TRBV20-1|-|14
TGCAGTGGCACCCGAGGACAGCGCACAGATACGCAGTATTTT
CSGTRGQRTDTQYF
>many|TRBJ1-1|TRBV5-1|TRBD1|14
TGCGCCAGCAGCTCGACAGGGGGAGTAACTGAAGCTTTCTTT
CASSSTGGVTEAFF
>-|TRBJ2-1|TRBV11-2|-|10
TGTGCCACGCGAGGGGGGGTTCAGTTCTTC
CATRGGVQFF
>many|TRBJ1-1|TRBV12-3/TRBV12-4|-|14
TGTGCCAGCAGTCCTGGCGGCCGGAACACTGAAGCTTTCTTT
CASSPGGRNTEAFF
>few|TRBJ1-2|TRBV7-3|-|14
TGTGCCAGCAGCCCCGCCGGGGGATCGTATGGCTACACCTTC
CASSPAGGSYGYTF
>many|TRBJ1-4|TRBV6-5|-|16
TGTGCCAGCAGTTACTCTGGCGGGCAAAGACGGGAAAAACTGTTTTTT
CASSYSGGQRREKLFF
>-|TRBJ1-1|TRBV28|-|13
TGTGCCAGCAGTACCCCGGCAGGCACTGAAGCTTTCTTT
CASSTPAGTEAFF
>few|TRBJ2-3|TRBV7-8|-|14
TGTGCCAGCAGCTTTAGAGGGTACACAGATACGCAGTATTTT
CASSFRGYTDTQYF
>many|TRBJ2-3|TRBV29-1|-|11
TGCAGCGTGTCAGGGGAAAATACGCAGTATTTT
CSVSGENTQYF
>many|TRBJ2-5|TRBV20-1|-|13
TGCAGTGCTAGTTCCCCCGAGGTGGAGACCCAGTACTTC
CSASSPEVETQYF
>few|TRBJ2-1|TRBV27|-|12
TGTGCCAGCAGGGAGGCCTACAATGAGCAGTTCTTC
CASREAYNEQFF